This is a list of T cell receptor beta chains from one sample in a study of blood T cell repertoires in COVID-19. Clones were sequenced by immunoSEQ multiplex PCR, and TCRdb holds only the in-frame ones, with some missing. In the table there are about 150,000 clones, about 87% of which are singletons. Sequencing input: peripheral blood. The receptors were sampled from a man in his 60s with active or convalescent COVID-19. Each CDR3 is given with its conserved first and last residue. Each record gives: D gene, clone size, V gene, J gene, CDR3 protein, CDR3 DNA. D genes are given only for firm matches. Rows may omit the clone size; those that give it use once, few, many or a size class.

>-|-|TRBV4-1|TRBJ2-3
CASRGLLRADTQYF
TGCGCCAGCAGGGGACTTCTGAGAGCAGATACGCAGTATTTT
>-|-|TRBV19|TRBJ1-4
CASSSSAKKLFF
TGTGCCAGTAGCTCGAGTGCGAAAAAACTGTTTTTT
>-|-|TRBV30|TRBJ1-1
CAWSVRELNTEAFF
TGTGCCTGGAGTGTACGGGAGTTGAACACTGAAGCTTTCTTT
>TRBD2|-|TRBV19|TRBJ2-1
CASRISGSRRNEQFF
TGTGCCAGTAGGATCAGCGGGAGTCGACGAAATGAGCAGTTCTTC
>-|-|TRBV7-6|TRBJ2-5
CASSFKLKKQETQYF
TGTGCCAGCAGCTTTAAGCTTAAAAAGCAAGAGACCCAGTACTTC
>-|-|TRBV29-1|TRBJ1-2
CSVGDKRYGYTF
TGCAGCGTGGGGGACAAGAGATATGGCTACACCTTC
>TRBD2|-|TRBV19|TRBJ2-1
CASSGGLAEQFF
TGTGCCAGTAGTGGGGGACTAGCGGAGCAGTTCTTC
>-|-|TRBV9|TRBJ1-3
CASSVQTGVGNTIYF
TGTGCCAGCAGCGTTCAGACAGGTGTTGGAAACACCATATATTTT
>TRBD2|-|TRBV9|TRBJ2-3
CASSVLAVGTQYF
TGTGCCAGCAGCGTACTAGCGGTGGGTACGCAGTATTTT
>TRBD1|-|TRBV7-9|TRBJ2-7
CASSFYGLGTGSYEQYF
TGTGCCAGCAGCTTTTATGGGCTAGGGACAGGGTCCTACGAGCAGTACTTC
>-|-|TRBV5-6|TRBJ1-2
CASSSAQGRSIGGYTF
TGTGCCAGCAGCTCGGCCCAGGGTCGTAGTATTGGTGGCTACACCTTC
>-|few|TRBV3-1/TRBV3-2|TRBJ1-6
CASSHPQGVNSPLHF
TGTGCCAGCAGCCACCCACAGGGAGTGAATTCACCCCTCCACTTT
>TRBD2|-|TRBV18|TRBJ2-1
CASSTELAGGASSYNEQFF
TGTGCCAGCTCTACCGAACTAGCGGGAGGGGCGAGCTCCTACAATGAGCAGTTCTTC
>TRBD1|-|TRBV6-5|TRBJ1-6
CASSYSNRGSSPLHF
TGTGCCAGCAGTTACTCGAACAGGGGGTCTTCACCCCTCCACTTT
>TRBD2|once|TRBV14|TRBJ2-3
CASSQEAAGTSGRLVTDTQYF
TGTGCCAGCAGCCAAGAGGCGGCCGGGACTAGCGGGAGGTTGGTCACAGATACGCAGTATTTT
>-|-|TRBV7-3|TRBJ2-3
CASSLRLGTDTQYF
TGTGCCAGCAGCTTACGGTTGGGCACAGATACGCAGTATTTT
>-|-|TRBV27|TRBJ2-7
CASSLRPESYEQYF
TGTGCCAGCAGTTTGCGCCCGGAGTCCTACGAGCAGTACTTC
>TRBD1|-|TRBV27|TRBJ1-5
CASSLSGGGQGKGQPQHF
TGTGCCAGCAGTTTAAGTGGCGGGGGACAGGGGAAGGGTCAGCCCCAGCATTTT
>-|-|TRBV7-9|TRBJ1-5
CASSPGDSNQPQHF
TGTGCCAGCAGCCCAGGGGATAGCAATCAGCCCCAGCATTTT
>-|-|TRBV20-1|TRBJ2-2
CSASPVRGWYTGELFF
TGCAGTGCCAGTCCAGTCAGGGGATGGTACACCGGGGAGCTGTTTTTT
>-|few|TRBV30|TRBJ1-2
CAWSTGAYGYTF
TGTGCCTGGAGTACAGGTGCCTATGGCTACACCTTC
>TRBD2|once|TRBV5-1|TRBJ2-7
CASSLDGLAGIYEQYF
TGCGCCAGCAGCTTGGATGGACTAGCGGGGATCTACGAGCAGTACTTC
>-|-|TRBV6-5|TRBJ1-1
CASSSLLNTEAFF
TGTGCCAGCAGTTCTCTCCTTAACACTGAAGCTTTCTTT
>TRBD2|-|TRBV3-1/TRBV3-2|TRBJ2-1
CASSKVTGGLMRNEQFF
TGTGCCAGCAGCAAAGTTACGGGAGGTCTTATGCGCAATGAGCAGTTCTTC
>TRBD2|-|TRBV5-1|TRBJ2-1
CASSSAGVPYNEQFF
TGCGCCAGCAGCTCAGCGGGAGTTCCCTACAATGAGCAGTTCTTC
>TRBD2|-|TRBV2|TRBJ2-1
CASSRAGTSGYNEQFF
TGTGCCAGCAGCCGCGCCGGGACTAGCGGCTACAATGAGCAGTTCTTC
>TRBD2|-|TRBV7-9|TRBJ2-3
CASSPGLAGARTDTQYF
TGTGCCAGCAGCCCAGGACTAGCGGGAGCGCGCACAGATACGCAGTATTTT
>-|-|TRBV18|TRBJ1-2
CASSLRTFGYTF
TGTGCCAGCTCACTGCGGACATTCGGCTACACCTTC
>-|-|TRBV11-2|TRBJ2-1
CASSPGVGNEQFF
TGTGCCAGCAGCCCAGGGGTGGGCAATGAGCAGTTCTTC
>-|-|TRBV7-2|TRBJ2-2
CASSPGALNTGELFF
TGTGCCAGCAGCCCAGGGGCCTTGAACACCGGGGAGCTGTTTTTT
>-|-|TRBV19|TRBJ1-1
CASRPQGPGNTEAFF
TGTGCCAGTAGGCCCCAGGGGCCTGGGAACACTGAAGCTTTCTTT
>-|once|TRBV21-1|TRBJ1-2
CASSKFFPKGNYGYTF
TGTGCCAGCAGCAAATTTTTTCCAAAGGGGAACTATGGCTACACCTTC
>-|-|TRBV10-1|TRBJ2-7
CASSETSYPYEQYF
TGCGCCAGCAGTGAGACTAGCTACCCCTACGAGCAGTACTTC
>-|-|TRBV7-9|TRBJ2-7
CASSLTGISYEQYF
TGTGCCAGCAGCTTAACGGGAATCTCCTACGAGCAGTACTTC
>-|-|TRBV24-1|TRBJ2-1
CATSAQAGSHEQFF
TGTGCCACCAGTGCCCAGGCGGGTTCCCATGAGCAGTTCTTC
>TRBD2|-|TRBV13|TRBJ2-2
CASSAGTSGMSGELFF
TGTGCCAGCAGCGCGGGGACTAGCGGGATGTCCGGGGAGCTGTTTTTT
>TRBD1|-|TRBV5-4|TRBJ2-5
CASSLKGTGVETQYF
TGTGCCAGCAGCTTAAAAGGGACAGGGGTTGAGACCCAGTACTTC
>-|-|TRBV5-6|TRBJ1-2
CASRTTGSNGYTF
TGTGCCAGCAGGACTACAGGGTCTAATGGCTACACCTTC
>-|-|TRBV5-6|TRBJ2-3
CASSLAAGAADTQYF
TGTGCCAGCAGCTTGGCTGCAGGGGCAGCAGATACGCAGTATTTT
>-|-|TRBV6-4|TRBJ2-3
CASSVREGTDTQYF
TGTGCCAGCAGTGTACGCGAGGGCACAGATACGCAGTATTTT
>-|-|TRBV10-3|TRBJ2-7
CAISQKERDEQYF
TGTGCCATCAGTCAAAAGGAGCGGGACGAGCAGTACTTC
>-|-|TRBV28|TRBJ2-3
CASTLGGLARDTQYF
TGTGCCAGCACTCTAGGCGGGCTAGCACGGGATACGCAGTATTTT
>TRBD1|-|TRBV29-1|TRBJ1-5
CSVGLGGQGSNQPQHF
TGCAGCGTTGGATTGGGTGGACAGGGAAGTAATCAGCCCCAGCATTTT
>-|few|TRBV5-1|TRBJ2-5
CASSFYGGVQETQYF
TGCGCCAGCAGCTTTTACGGAGGGGTCCAAGAGACCCAGTACTTC
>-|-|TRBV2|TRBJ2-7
CASSDVGGYEQYF
TGTGCCAGCAGTGACGTCGGCGGCTACGAGCAGTACTTC